Here is one T cell receptor beta chain with its context. Its cognate antigen is unknown. V shed 2 bases and J shed 3 bases, with 8 bases lying between them. This CDR3 comprises 13 residues. Germline V gives CDR1 DFQATT, CDR2 SNEGSKA (reference sequence). With random hexamers, reverse transcription was performed on roughly 0.5 to 1 ug of RNA. Amplification of the TCR beta CDR3 was carried out by immunoSEQ multiplex PCR, which spanned a total of 54 Vbeta and 13 Jbeta segments. Each CDR3 protein is one row after TCRdb ran MiXCR on the immunoSEQ multiplex PCR reads. The profile shows a few hundred thousand distinct CDR3 sequences, about 88% of them singletons. The data were obtained in a study of CD8 T cells in Susac syndrome. General study findings and limits: As the study acknowledged, the number of individuals who were part of its TCR sequencing and HLA analysis was relatively small.

Sequencing targeted TCR beta in blood CD8+ and CD4+ T cells. Those who served as multiple sclerosis controls were treatment-naive patients with stable or active relapsing-remitting disease. The clonotype originates from a human donor with multiple sclerosis. Input material: CD8+ T cells from PBMCs. The chain employs TRBV20-1 and TRBJ1-5, with unresolved D. CDR3 DNA: TGCAGTGCTAGAAACAGATACAATCAGCCCCAGCATTTT. It is translated as CSARNRYNQPQHF.